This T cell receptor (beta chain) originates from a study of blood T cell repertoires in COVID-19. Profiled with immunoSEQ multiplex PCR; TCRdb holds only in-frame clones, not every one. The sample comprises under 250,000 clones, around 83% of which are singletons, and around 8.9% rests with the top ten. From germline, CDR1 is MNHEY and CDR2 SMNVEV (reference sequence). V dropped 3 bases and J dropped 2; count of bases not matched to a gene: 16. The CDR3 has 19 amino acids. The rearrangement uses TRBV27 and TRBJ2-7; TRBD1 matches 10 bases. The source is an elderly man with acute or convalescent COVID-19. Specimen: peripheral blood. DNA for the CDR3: TGTGCCAGCAGTTTTTCCAGGACAGGGGGGCCATCCTCAACCTACGAGCAGTACTTC. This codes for CASSFSRTGGPSSTYEQYF.